This is a list of T cell receptor beta chains from one sample in a study of identical twins. TCRdb passed the 5' RACE reads through MiXCR, listing each CDR3 protein once. The sample carries about 700,000 distinct CDR3 sequences, 6.1% recorded once. The sequenced sample was naive T cells sorted from blood. The receptors were gathered from a man aged 18 to 35 in good health. Both conserved end residues are part of each CDR3. A D gene is named only where the DNA matches it firmly. Clone size appears in some rows only: once, few, many, or a class for an expanded clone.

d_call	j_call	clone_size	v_call	cdr3_nt	cdr3_aa
.	TRBJ2-3	many	TRBV5-1	TGCGCCAGCAGCTTGGTTGGGACCCGGACAGATACGCAGTATTTT	CASSLVGTRTDTQYF
.	TRBJ1-2	many	TRBV27	TGTGCCAGCAGTCCTAAAACCGGGACGGACGCTAATGGCTACACCTTC	CASSPKTGTDANGYTF
TRBD2	TRBJ2-2	once	TRBV27	TGTGCCAGCAGATCTAGCGGGACCCACGGAGGGGAGCTGTTTTTT	CASRSSGTHGGELFF
.	TRBJ2-3	many	TRBV11-2	TGTGCCAGCAGCTTACGGGGCGGGCCAACAGATACGCAGTATTTT	CASSLRGGPTDTQYF
.	TRBJ2-2	.	TRBV10-2	TGCGCCAGCAGGGAAACCGGGAGCAGGACCGGGGAGCTGTTTTTT	CASRETGSRTGELFF
.	TRBJ2-1	many	TRBV29-1	TGCAGCGGGGGCATGGGAGGAGTTCAGTTCTTC	CSGGMGGVQFF
.	TRBJ2-6	few	TRBV7-2	TGTGCCAGCAGCTTGGAGGGGGCGACTGGGGCCAACGTCCTGACTTTC	CASSLEGATGANVLTF
.	TRBJ2-7	many	TRBV29-1	TGCAGCGTTGTCCTTGTCGAGCAGTACTTC	CSVVLVEQYF
.	TRBJ2-7	many	TRBV10-3	TGTGCCAGTGGAAACTACGAGCAGTACTTC	CASGNYEQYF
.	TRBJ1-2	.	TRBV27	TGTGCCAGCAGCCCGAGGGGGGCCGATGGCTACACCTTC	CASSPRGADGYTF
TRBD2	TRBJ2-1	.	TRBV20-1	TGCAGTGCTGGCGGACTAGCGGGAGTTTACAATGAGCAGTTCTTC	CSAGGLAGVYNEQFF
TRBD1	TRBJ2-3	many	TRBV20-1	TGCAGTGCCAAACAGGGGAGTAGCACAGATACGCAGTATTTT	CSAKQGSSTDTQYF
TRBD2	TRBJ2-1	once	TRBV6-4	TGTGCCAGCAGTGTGGCGGGACTAGCGGGATATGAGCAGTTCTTC	CASSVAGLAGYEQFF
.	TRBJ2-1	few	TRBV7-9	TGTGCCAGCAGCTCCGACAGGCGGCATAACAATGAGCAGTTCTTC	CASSSDRRHNNEQFF
.	TRBJ2-4	many	TRBV25-1	TGTGCCAGCAGTGAATCAGGAACGGCAGGGTTAAACATTCAGTACTTC	CASSESGTAGLNIQYF
TRBD2	TRBJ2-1	many	TRBV6-1	TGTGCCAGCAGGGGTAGCGGGAGCGGTAACAATGAGCAGTTCTTC	CASRGSGSGNNEQFF
TRBD1	TRBJ2-2	once	TRBV10-3	TGTGCCATCAGTGTTGACAGGGGCACCGGGGAGCTGTTTTTT	CAISVDRGTGELFF
.	TRBJ2-3	.	TRBV7-8	TGTGCCAGCAACCCAGTTTTTCCTCAAGAAGCACCAGATACGCAGTATTTT	CASNPVFPQEAPDTQYF
.	TRBJ2-3	few	TRBV7-2	TGTGCCAGCAGCGGAAAGGATACGCAGTATTTT	CASSGKDTQYF
TRBD2	TRBJ2-3	many	TRBV20-1	TGCAGTGCTAGCGGGAGGCGCACAGATACGCAGTATTTT	CSASGRRTDTQYF
.	TRBJ2-4	many	TRBV28	TGTGCCAGCAGTCCGGTACGGGGGCGGAAAAACATTCAGTACTTC	CASSPVRGRKNIQYF
TRBD1	TRBJ1-1	many	TRBV7-3	TGTGCCAGCAGCGCCTGGGGACAGGTGGGGAACACTGAAGCTTTCTTT	CASSAWGQVGNTEAFF
TRBD2	TRBJ2-1	few	TRBV18	TGTGCCAGCTCACCGAACAACAGACTAGCGGGAGGACTCGGTGAGCAGTTCTTC	CASSPNNRLAGGLGEQFF
TRBD1	TRBJ1-1	few	TRBV27	TGTGCCAGCAGGGAGACAGGGTTGAACACTGAAGCTTTCTTT	CASRETGLNTEAFF
TRBD2	TRBJ2-7	few	TRBV14	TGTGCCAGCAGCCAAGAAGCGGGATCCTACGAGCAGTACTTC	CASSQEAGSYEQYF